These 27 T cell receptor beta chains were sequenced from one sample in a study of blood T cell repertoires in COVID-19. The assay was immunoSEQ multiplex PCR, and TCRdb's table has in-frame clones only and misses some. Found here are roughly 350,000 clones, around 90% of them singletons; the top ten hold roughly 3.4%. Material for sequencing was peripheral blood. These receptor sequences come from a young woman who had recovered from COVID-19.

The rearrangement links TRBV5-1 to TRBJ1-6, with D unclear. The V gene's germline CDR1 is SGHRS and CDR2 YFSETQ. This CDR3 has 16 amino acids. V dropped 0 bases and J dropped 3 bases, with 10 bases sitting between them. The CDR3, as DNA: TGCGCCAGCAGCTTGGAAGGGAGAGTCTATAATTCACCCCTCCACTTT. It specifies CASSLEGRVYNSPLHF.

The count of this clone is one. This chain links TRBV27 with TRBJ2-3, with D perhaps matching TRBD1 (6 bases). Trimming shortened V by 1 base and J by 2 bases, and 22 bases separated the two germline ends. The CDR3 is 19 residues long. Germline V gene data show CDR1 as MNHEY and CDR2 as SMNVEV (reference sequence). The CDR3 spells CASSLLPFPGTLITDTQYF. CDR3 in DNA: TGTGCCAGCAGTTTATTACCGTTCCCCGGGACACTGATCACAGATACGCAGTATTTT.

The V and J genes are TRBV5-4 and TRBJ2-5; D is perhaps TRBD2 (5 bases). The CDR3 loop spans 14 amino acids. Germline CDR1 SGHNT, CDR2 YYREEE (reference sequence). Trimming removed 3 bases at V and 2 bases at J, with 11 bases between. The CDR3 region has the DNA TGTGCCAGCAGCTCGGCGGGCCTACAAGAGACCCAGTACTTC. This codes for CASSSAGLQETQYF.

The chain joins TRBV7-2 to TRBJ1-5; TRBD1 agrees at 8 bases. CDR1 is SGHTA and CDR2 is FQGNSA in the germline V gene. This CDR3 is built from 15 residues. Trimming removed 5 bases from V and 5 bases from J; junction bases left unmatched: 8. The CDR3 region has the DNA TGTGCCAGCAGCGAAAGACAGGGGACCTATCAGCCCCAGCATTTT. It codes for CASSERQGTYQPQHF.

The chain joins TRBV5-4 to TRBJ2-5, with 9 bases aligning to TRBD2. Trimming cost V 0 bases and J 6 bases; bases outside gene matches: 9. This CDR3 is built from 16 residues. Germline values: CDR1 SGHNT, CDR2 YYREEE (reference sequence). The CDR3 spells CASSLAEAGGLKTQYF. In DNA form, the CDR3 reads TGTGCCAGCAGCTTGGCCGAAGCGGGAGGTTTAAAGACCCAGTACTTC. Filled out from reference TRBV5-4 and TRBJ2-5, the complete variable domain reads ETGVTQSPTHLIKTRGQQVTLRCSSQSGHNTVSWYQQALGQGPQFIFQYYREEENGRGNFPPRFSGLQFPNYSSELNVNALELDDSALYLCASSLAEAGGLKTQYFGPGTRLLVL.

V gene TRBV3-1 (or the pseudogene TRBV3-2) combines with J gene TRBJ2-2, with 11 bases lining up with TRBD2. J was trimmed by 8 bases and V by 0 bases; bases with no gene match: 8. The germline CDR1 and CDR2 sequences are LGHDT and YNNKEL (reference sequence). CDR3 length: 17 residues. This CDR3 is CASSQDGASGRSGELFF. The CDR3 DNA reads as TGTGCCAGCAGCCAAGACGGTGCTAGCGGGAGGTCTGGGGAGCTGTTTTTT.

The chain links TRBV5-1 to TRBJ2-3; D remains ambiguous. The CDR3 loop spans 12 amino acids. The V and J ends lost 3 bases and 2 bases respectively, with 4 bases between them. Germline CDR1 SGHRS, CDR2 YFSETQ. CDR3 sequence: CASSSSTDTQYF. In DNA form, the CDR3 reads TGCGCCAGCAGCTCGTCCACAGATACGCAGTATTTT.

Of note for this clone: The same CDR3 also results from other DNA sequences found in this sample. V gene TRBV2 combines with J gene TRBJ1-1; maybe TRBD1 (6 bases). V lost 5 bases, J lost 1 base, and 8 bases lay in between. This CDR3 has 13 residues. Germline CDR1 and CDR2: SNHLY and FYNNEI. Written as DNA, the CDR3 is TGTGCCAGCAGTTTGGACAGGAACACTGAAGCTTTCTTT. The encoded protein is CASSLDRNTEAFF.

The chain employs TRBV29-1 and TRBJ1-1; tentatively, D is TRBD1 (5 bases). Germline assignment: CDR1 SQVTM and CDR2 ANQGSEA. V shed 5 bases and J shed 3 bases, with 16 bases lying between them. CDR3 length: 14 residues. The chain's CDR3 is CSVLMSRADTEAFF. CDR3 coding DNA: TGCAGCGTTCTAATGTCCAGGGCCGACACTGAAGCTTTCTTT.

This chain joins TRBV7-2 and TRBJ1-1; D is unresolved. Between the trimmed V and J ends, which lost 5 bases and 1 base, there was a span of 11 bases. The germline CDR1 and CDR2 sequences are SGHTA and FQGNSA. The CDR3 is 14 residues long. The CDR3 bases are TGTGCCAGCAGCCCGGAGGTGGGGAACACTGAAGCTTTCTTT. It encodes CASSPEVGNTEAFF. Together with reference TRBV7-2 and TRBJ1-1, the CDR3 gives the full variable domain: GAGVSQSPSNKVTEKGKDVELRCDPISGHTALYWYRQSLGQGLEFLIYFQGNSAPDKSGLPSDRFSAERTGGSVSTLTIQRTQQEDSAVYLCASSPEVGNTEAFFGQGTRLTVV.

This clone appeared a single time. The chain employs TRBV7-6 and TRBJ2-7; D gene ambiguous. From germline, CDR1 is SGHVS and CDR2 FNYEAQ. V lost 3 bases and J lost 6, with 21 bases in between. The CDR3 covers 16 residues. This chain's CDR3 is CASSLALGTRITEQYV. For the CDR3, the DNA is TGTGCCAGCAGCTTGGCCCTAGGAACACGAATAACCGAGCAGTACGTC.

This clone came up once. V gene TRBV10-1 combines with J gene TRBJ2-3; 9 bases are shared with TRBD1. Trimming took 4 bases from V and 0 from J; bases not matched to a gene: 2. The CDR3 is 15 amino acids. Germline V gene data show CDR1 as WNHNN and CDR2 as SYGVQD (reference sequence). CDR3 in amino acids: CASSVGTGSTDTQYF. The CDR3 DNA reads TGCGCCAGCAGTGTGGGGACAGGGAGCACAGATACGCAGTATTTT.

The chain couples TRBV5-5 to TRBJ1-6; D is uncertain. The germline gives CDR1 SGHKS, CDR2 YYEKEE (reference sequence). This CDR3 is 13 amino acids long. Trimming shortened V by 4 bases and J by 8 bases, and 10 bases separated the two germline ends. CDR3 nucleotides: TGTGCCAGCAGCCCCTACCTGGATTCACCCCTCCACTTT. This sequence encodes CASSPYLDSPLHF.

This clone has a single count. The chain employs TRBV24-1 and TRBJ2-3, with TRBD1 matching over 9 bases. Germline CDR1 is KGHDR and CDR2 is SFDVKD. There are 17 residues in the CDR3. Germline trimming cut 3 bases from V and 7 bases from J; bases unmatched to any gene: 13. The CDR3 loop is CATSDRSDRGLGNTQYF. The DNA of the CDR3 is TGTGCCACCAGTGATAGATCTGACAGGGGGTTAGGAAATACGCAGTATTTT.

The chain carries TRBV27 and TRBJ2-7; 13 bases are a match to TRBD2. Losses at the gene ends were 3 bases for V and 3 bases for J; bases not matched to a gene: 11. This CDR3 spans 18 amino acids. Germline V gene lookup returns CDR1 MNHEY and CDR2 SMNVEV (reference sequence). The CDR3 protein is CASSFAPGLAGSLYEQYV. In DNA, the CDR3 is TGTGCCAGCAGTTTTGCCCCGGGACTAGCGGGAAGTCTCTACGAGCAGTACGTC.

This sequence joins TRBV30 and TRBJ1-1; D remains ambiguous. The ends were cut back, 3 bases at V and 11 bases at J, with 22 bases in the middle. CDR1 and CDR2 from the germline V gene are GTSNPN and SVGIG (reference sequence). The CDR3 contains 14 residues. CDR3 DNA sequence: TGTGCCTGGAGCATCCGGGTCAGTGTGGTGTCGGCTTTCTTT. Protein sequence: CAWSIRVSVVSAFF.

This clone was counted once. The rearrangement uses TRBV6-4 and TRBJ1-4; 10 bases map to TRBD1. The germline V gene has CDR1 MRHNA and CDR2 SNTAGT. This CDR3 is built from 19 residues. Trimming cost V 7 bases and J 4 bases; bases outside gene matches: 18. CDR3 residues: CASKSRDRGLRLGNEKLFF. CDR3 coding DNA: TGTGCCAGCAAGTCCCGGGACAGGGGTTTAAGATTGGGTAATGAAAAACTGTTTTTT.

The V and J genes are TRBV5-1 and TRBJ2-1, with TRBD2 matching over 9 bases. The CDR3 totals 19 residues. The V and J ends lost 3 bases and 0 bases, in that order; junction bases with no gene match: 13. Germline lookup yields CDR1 SGHRS and CDR2 YFSETQ. Written as DNA, the CDR3 is TGCGCCAGCAGCTCCGGCGGACTAGCGAAACTAAGCTCCTACAATGAGCAGTTCTTC. This gives the protein CASSSGGLAKLSSYNEQFF.

The chain uses TRBV6-5 and TRBJ2-3, with 7 bases identical to TRBD1. V shed 4 bases, J shed 7 bases, and the junction held 8 bases outside the gene matches. The CDR3 sequence is 14 residues long. Germline V gives CDR1 MNHEY, CDR2 SVGAGI. This chain's CDR3 is CASSLDRVVNTQYF. CDR3 nucleotides: TGTGCCAGCAGTTTAGACAGGGTGGTGAATACGCAGTATTTT.

The chain is built from TRBV27 and TRBJ1-4, with D tentatively TRBD1 (5 bases). The germline V and J ends were trimmed by 4 bases and 8 bases, with 17 bases remaining between them. Germline values: CDR1 MNHEY, CDR2 SMNVEV (reference sequence). The CDR3 is 15 amino acids. This CDR3 reads CASSSGMSEVEKLFF. DNA for the CDR3: TGTGCCAGCAGTTCAGGGATGTCAGAGGTGGAAAAACTGTTTTTT.

The gene calls are TRBV21-1 and TRBJ2-5; the D segment call TRBD1 is taken from the table without a DNA check. TRBV21-1 is listed as a pseudogene. The length of the CDR3 is 13 residues. CDR3 bases: TGTGCCACCGACAGGCCCAACCAAGAGACCCAGTACTTC. Translated, it gives CATDRPNQETQYF.

The chain couples TRBV3-1 (or the pseudogene TRBV3-2) to TRBJ1-3, with 9 bases that match TRBD1. Germline trimming cut 2 bases from V and 4 bases from J; bases unmatched to any gene: 6. CDR1 is LGHDT, CDR2 YNNKEL, per germline (reference sequence). The CDR3 is 16 residues long. This CDR3 reads CASSQQQGARGNTIYF. The CDR3 nucleotides read TGTGCCAGCAGCCAACAACAGGGGGCACGAGGAAACACCATATATTTT.

This chain joins TRBV5-1 and TRBJ1-4, with D possibly matching TRBD1 (6 bases). Germline lookup yields CDR1 SGHRS and CDR2 YFSETQ. The ends were cut back, 5 bases at V and 8 bases at J, with 19 bases in the middle. The CDR3 contains 15 residues. CDR3 nucleotides: TGCGCCAGCAGACAATTACAGGGCACGGGAGAAAAACTGTTTTTT. Its protein is CASRQLQGTGEKLFF.

In its sample, this clone was seen once. The rearrangement links TRBV7-2 to TRBJ2-3; D is perhaps TRBD2 (5 bases). V lost 1 base and J lost 2, with 13 bases in between. Germline-derived CDR1 and CDR2 are SGHTA and FQGNSA. The CDR3 totals 16 residues. In DNA, the CDR3 is TGTGCCAGCAGCTTAGTGGGCGGCGGGTACACAGATACGCAGTATTTT. Amino acids: CASSLVGGGYTDTQYF.

This chain joins TRBV24-1 and TRBJ1-2; D is perhaps TRBD1 (5 bases). This CDR3 is built from 17 residues. Germline V gives CDR1 KGHDR, CDR2 SFDVKD. Trimming took off 0 bases at V and 6 bases at J, with 19 bases between the two ends. CDR3 nucleotide sequence: TGTGCCACCAGTGATTTGCTAGAGCAGGGAGGGGTGAATGGCTACACCTTC. It is translated as CATSDLLEQGGVNGYTF.

The V and J genes are TRBV5-1 and TRBJ2-7, with 10 bases aligning to TRBD1. Germline V gene data show CDR1 as SGHRS and CDR2 as YFSETQ. V shed 3 bases and J 3 bases; nucleotides not matched to a gene: 3. The CDR3 is 14 residues long. CDR3 amino acids: CASSSGQGLYEQYV. The DNA for the CDR3 is TGCGCCAGCAGCTCGGGACAGGGGCTCTACGAGCAGTACGTC.

The rearrangement uses TRBV7-6 and TRBJ2-1; 8 bases align to TRBD2. From germline, CDR1 is SGHVS and CDR2 FNYEAQ. The CDR3 contains 16 residues. Germline trimming cut 1 base from V and 1 base from J; bases unmatched to any gene: 3. CDR3 sequence: CASSLVASGSYNEQFF. The CDR3 nucleotides are TGTGCCAGCAGCTTAGTGGCTAGCGGGTCCTACAATGAGCAGTTCTTC. The full variable domain, its missing parts supplied by reference TRBV7-6 and TRBJ2-1, is GAGVSQSPRYKVTKRGQDVALRCDPISGHVSLYWYRQALGQGPEFLTYFNYEAQQDKSGLPNDRFSAERPEGSISTLTIQRTEQRDSAMYRCASSLVASGSYNEQFFGPGTRLTVL.